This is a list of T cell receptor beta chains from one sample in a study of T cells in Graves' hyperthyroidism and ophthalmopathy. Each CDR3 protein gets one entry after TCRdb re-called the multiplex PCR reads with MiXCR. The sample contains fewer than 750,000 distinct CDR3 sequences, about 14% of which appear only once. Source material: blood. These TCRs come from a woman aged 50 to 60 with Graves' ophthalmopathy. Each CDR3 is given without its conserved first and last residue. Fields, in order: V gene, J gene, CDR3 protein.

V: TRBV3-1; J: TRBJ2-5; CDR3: ASSPTAGARETQY
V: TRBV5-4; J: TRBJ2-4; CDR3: ASSDRRTGAKNIQY
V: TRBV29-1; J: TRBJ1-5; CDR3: SVELGDSENQPQH
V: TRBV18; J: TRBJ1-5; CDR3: ASRRDSNQPQH
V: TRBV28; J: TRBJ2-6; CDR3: ASSDSLHPTGANVLT
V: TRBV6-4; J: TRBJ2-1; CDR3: ASSDRLAGGWDEQF
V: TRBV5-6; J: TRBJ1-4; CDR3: ASSLPWGTNVGNEKLF
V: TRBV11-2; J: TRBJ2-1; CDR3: ASSLGAGVEQF
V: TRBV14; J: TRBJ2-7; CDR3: ASSHRRDGRSYEQY
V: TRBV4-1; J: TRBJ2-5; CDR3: ASSQEGTRGETQY
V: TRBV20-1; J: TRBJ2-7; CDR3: SVRKDRENREQY
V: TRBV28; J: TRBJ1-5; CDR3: ASSLRRGSLNQPQH
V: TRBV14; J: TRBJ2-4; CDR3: ASRWWPTLAKNIQY
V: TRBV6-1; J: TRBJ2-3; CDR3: ASSYGITITDTQY
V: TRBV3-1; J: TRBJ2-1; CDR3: ASSQGGNEQF
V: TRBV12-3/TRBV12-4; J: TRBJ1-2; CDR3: ASSLAGARYGYT
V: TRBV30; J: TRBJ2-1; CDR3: AWSSGQGINEQF
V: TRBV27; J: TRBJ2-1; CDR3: ASSSTGGPSSYNEQF